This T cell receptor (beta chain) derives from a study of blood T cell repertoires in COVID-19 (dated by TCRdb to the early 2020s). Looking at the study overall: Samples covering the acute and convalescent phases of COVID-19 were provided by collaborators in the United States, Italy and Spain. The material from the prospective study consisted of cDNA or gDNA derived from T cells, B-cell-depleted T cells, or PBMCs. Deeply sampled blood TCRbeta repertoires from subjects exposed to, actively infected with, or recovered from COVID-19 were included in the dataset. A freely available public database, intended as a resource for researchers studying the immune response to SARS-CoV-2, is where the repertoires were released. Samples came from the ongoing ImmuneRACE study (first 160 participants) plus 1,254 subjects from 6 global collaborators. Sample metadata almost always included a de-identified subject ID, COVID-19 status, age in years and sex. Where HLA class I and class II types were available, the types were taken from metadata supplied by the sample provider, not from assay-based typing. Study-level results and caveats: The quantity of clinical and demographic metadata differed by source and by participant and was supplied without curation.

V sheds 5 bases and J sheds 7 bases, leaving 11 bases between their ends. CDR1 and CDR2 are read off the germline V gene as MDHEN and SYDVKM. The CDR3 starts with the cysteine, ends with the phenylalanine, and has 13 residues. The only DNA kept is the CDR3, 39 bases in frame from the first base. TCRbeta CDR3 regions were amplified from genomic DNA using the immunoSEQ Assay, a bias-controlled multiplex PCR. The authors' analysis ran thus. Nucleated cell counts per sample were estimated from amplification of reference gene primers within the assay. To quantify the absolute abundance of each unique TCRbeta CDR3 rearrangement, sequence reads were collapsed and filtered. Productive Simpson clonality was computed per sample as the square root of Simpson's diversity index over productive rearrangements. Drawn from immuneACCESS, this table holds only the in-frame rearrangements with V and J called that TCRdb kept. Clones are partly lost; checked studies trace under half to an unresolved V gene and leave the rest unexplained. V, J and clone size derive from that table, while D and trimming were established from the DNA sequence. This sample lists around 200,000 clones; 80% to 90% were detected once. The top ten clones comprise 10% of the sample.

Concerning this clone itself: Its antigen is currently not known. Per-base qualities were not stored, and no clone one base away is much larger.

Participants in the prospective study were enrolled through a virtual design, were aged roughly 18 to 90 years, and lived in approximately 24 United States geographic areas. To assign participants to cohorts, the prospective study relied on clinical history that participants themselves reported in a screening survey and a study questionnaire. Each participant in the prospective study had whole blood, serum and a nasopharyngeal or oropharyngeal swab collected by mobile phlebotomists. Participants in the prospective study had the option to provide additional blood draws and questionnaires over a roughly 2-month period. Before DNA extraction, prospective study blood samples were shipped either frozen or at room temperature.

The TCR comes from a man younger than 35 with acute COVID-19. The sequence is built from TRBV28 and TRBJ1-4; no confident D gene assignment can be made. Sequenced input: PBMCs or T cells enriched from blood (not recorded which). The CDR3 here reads CASSTRTAEKLFF. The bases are TGTGCCAGCAGTACACGGACTGCTGAAAAACTGTTTTTT.